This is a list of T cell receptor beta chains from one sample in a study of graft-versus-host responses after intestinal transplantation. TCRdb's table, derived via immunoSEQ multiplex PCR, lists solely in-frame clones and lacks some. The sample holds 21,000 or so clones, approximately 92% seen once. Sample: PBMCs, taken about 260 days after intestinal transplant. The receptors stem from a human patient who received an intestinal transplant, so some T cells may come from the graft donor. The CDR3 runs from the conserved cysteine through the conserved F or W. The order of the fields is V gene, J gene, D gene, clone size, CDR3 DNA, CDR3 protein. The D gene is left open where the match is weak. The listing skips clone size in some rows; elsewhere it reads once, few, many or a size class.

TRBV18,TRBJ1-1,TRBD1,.,TGTGCCAGCTCACCTCTCGGACAGGGGGACGCTGAAGCTTTCTTT,CASSPLGQGDAEAFF
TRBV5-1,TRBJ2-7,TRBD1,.,TGCGCCAGCAGCTTGGCCCGCGGGGGTTCGGGACAGGGCTACCTCTGGGAGCAGTACTTC,CASSLARGGSGQGYLWEQYF
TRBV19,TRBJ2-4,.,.,TGTGCCAGTAGTACCTCAGCGGCGCGGGACATTCAGTACTTC,CASSTSAARDIQYF
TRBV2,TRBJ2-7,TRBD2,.,TGTGCCAGCAGTAGAAATCCCGGGACTAGCTCCCACGAGCAGTACTTC,CASSRNPGTSSHEQYF
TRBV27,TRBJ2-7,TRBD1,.,TGTGCCAGCAGTTCCTCGACAGGGGAAGAAGCCTACGAGCAGTACTTC,CASSSSTGEEAYEQYF
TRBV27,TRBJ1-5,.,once,TGTGCCAGCAGGGCCCTCAATCAGCCCCAGCATTTT,CASRALNQPQHF
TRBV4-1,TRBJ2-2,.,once,TGCGCCAGCAGCCAAGCATCGCCGACGAACACCGGGGAGCTGTTTTTT,CASSQASPTNTGELFF
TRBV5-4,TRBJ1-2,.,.,TGTGCCAGCAGCTTGGCACAAGGGGCCTATGGCTACACCTTC,CASSLAQGAYGYTF
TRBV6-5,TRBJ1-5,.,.,TGTGCCAGCAGCCTCACAGGGTCAAGCCAGCCCCAGCATTTT,CASSLTGSSQPQHF
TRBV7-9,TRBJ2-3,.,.,TGTGCCAGCAGCAATCCCCAGGGAACAGATACGCAGTATTTT,CASSNPQGTDTQYF
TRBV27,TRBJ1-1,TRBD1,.,TGTGCCAGCAGCGACCTTCAGGGGACAGGAGATAACACTGAAGCTTTCTTT,CASSDLQGTGDNTEAFF
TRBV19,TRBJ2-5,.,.,TGTGCCAGTAGTGTCAGGGGAAGAGAGACCCAGTACTTC,CASSVRGRETQYF
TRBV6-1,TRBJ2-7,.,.,TGTGCCAGCAGTGCCTTGGGGGGCTCCTACGAGCAGTACTTC,CASSALGGSYEQYF
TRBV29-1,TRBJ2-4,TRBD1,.,TGCAGCGTTGAACCGACAGGGGGGTTCATTCAGTACTTC,CSVEPTGGFIQYF
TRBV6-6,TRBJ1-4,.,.,TGTGCCAGCAGTCAGGGGCGGCTTGGGGAAAAACTGTTTTTT,CASSQGRLGEKLFF
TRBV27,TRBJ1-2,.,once,TGTGCCAGCAGTTTATCCCGGCACCCCAGCAGTGGCTACACCTTC,CASSLSRHPSSGYTF
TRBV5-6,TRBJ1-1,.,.,TGTGCCAGCAGCTTCCGTCAGACATTGAACACTGAAGCTTTCTTT,CASSFRQTLNTEAFF
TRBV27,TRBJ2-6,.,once,TGTGCCAGCTCCGGCGTATCTGGGGCCAACGTCCTGACTTTC,CASSGVSGANVLTF
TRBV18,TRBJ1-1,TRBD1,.,TGTGCCAGCTCACCACGAGGAGGGGGCATGAACACTGAAGCTTTCTTT,CASSPRGGGMNTEAFF
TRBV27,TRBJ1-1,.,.,TGTGCCAGCAGTTTATCGTGGGCCAGGGTAATGAACACTGAAGCTTTCTTT,CASSLSWARVMNTEAFF
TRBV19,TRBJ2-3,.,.,TGTGCCAGTAGTTCTCGGGACGGCTACGCAGATACGCAGTATTTT,CASSSRDGYADTQYF
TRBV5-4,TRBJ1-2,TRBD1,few,TGTGCCAGCAGCTTGGGGAGGGATAACAGGGGCCGCCGCTTCTATGGCTACACCTTC,CASSLGRDNRGRRFYGYTF
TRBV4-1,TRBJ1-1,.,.,TGCGCCAGCAGCCCCGGGCAGGGAGCGAACACTGAAGCTTTCTTT,CASSPGQGANTEAFF
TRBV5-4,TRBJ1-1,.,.,TGTGCCAGCAGCTCGTGGCCCACTGAAGCTTTCTTT,CASSSWPTEAFF
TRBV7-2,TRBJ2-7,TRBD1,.,TGTGCCAGCAACCCCGTACAGGGGGGTTACGAGCAGTACTTC,CASNPVQGGYEQYF
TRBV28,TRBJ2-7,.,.,TGTGCCAGCACCCCCGGGTCCTCCTACGAGCAGTACTTC,CASTPGSSYEQYF
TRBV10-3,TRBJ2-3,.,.,TGTGCCATCAGTCCCCGGGAGACCCACACAGATACGCAGTATTTT,CAISPRETHTDTQYF
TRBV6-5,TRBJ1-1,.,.,TGTGCCAGCAGTCAGGGGAGGACTGAAGCTTTCTTT,CASSQGRTEAFF
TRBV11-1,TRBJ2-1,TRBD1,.,TGTGCCAGCAGCTCCACAGGGGGCATCTACAATGAGCAGTTCTTC,CASSSTGGIYNEQFF
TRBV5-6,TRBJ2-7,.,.,TGTGCCAGCAAGGACCGGGACTCCTACGAGCAGTACTTC,CASKDRDSYEQYF
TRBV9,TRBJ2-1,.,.,TGTGCCAGCAGCGTAGCCATTCTCAATGAGCAGTTCTTC,CASSVAILNEQFF
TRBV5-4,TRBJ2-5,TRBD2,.,TGTGCCAGCAGCGCGGGACTAGCGTCCCAAGAGACCCAGTACTTC,CASSAGLASQETQYF
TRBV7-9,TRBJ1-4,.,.,TGTGCCAGCAGCTCCGACCGGGACCCTAATGAAAAACTGTTTTTT,CASSSDRDPNEKLFF
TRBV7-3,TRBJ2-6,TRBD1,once,TGTGCCAGCAGCATACAGGGGGCGAAGGGGGCCAACGTCCTGACTTTC,CASSIQGAKGANVLTF